This TCR beta chain was identified during a study of cytomegalovirus exposure and HLA in healthy donors. Study findings and constraints: An analysis done earlier found most TCR beta V segments productive about 87% or about 30% of the time. With high specificity and sensitivity, the classifier reportedly diagnosed cytomegalovirus status. An analysis was carried out later, and it reportedly showed fewer N-insertions in an Asian-associated ancestry cluster than the approximately 700-donor mean. There was a cluster of highly shared sequence variants that was likely a sequencing artifact.

The PCR contained 60 Vbeta and 13 Jbeta primers. Assay used: immunoSEQ multiplex PCR; TCRdb lists only in-frame clones, some missing. The repertoire includes 150,000 or so clones, around 80% of them detected once, and less than 2% sits in the top ten. About this clone: Antigen specificity is unknown.

V was pared by 0 bases and J by 2 bases, with 3 bases of the junction left unmatched. The germline gives CDR1 MNHEY, CDR2 SVGAGI. This CDR3 region has 16 residues. The sequencing sample was made of PBMCs. The chain recombines TRBV6-5 with TRBJ1-2; 10 bases align to TRBD1. This clonotype was obtained from a man aged 18 to 30 in good health and CMV-seronegative. The CDR3 spells CASSYSRTGGNYGYTF. The CDR3 coding sequence is TGTGCCAGCAGTTACTCACGGACAGGGGGGAACTATGGCTACACCTTC.